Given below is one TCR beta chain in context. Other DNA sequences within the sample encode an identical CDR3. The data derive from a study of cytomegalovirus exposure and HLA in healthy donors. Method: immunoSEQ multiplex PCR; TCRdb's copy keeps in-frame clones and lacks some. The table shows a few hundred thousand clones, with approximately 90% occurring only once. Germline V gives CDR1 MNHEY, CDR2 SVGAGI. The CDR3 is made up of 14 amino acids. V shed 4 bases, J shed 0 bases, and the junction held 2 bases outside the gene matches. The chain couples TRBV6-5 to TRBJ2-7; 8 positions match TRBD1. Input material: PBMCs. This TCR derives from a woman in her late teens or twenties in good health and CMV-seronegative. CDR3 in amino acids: CASSFGQGSYEQYF. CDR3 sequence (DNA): TGTGCCAGCAGTTTTGGACAGGGCTCCTACGAGCAGTACTTC.